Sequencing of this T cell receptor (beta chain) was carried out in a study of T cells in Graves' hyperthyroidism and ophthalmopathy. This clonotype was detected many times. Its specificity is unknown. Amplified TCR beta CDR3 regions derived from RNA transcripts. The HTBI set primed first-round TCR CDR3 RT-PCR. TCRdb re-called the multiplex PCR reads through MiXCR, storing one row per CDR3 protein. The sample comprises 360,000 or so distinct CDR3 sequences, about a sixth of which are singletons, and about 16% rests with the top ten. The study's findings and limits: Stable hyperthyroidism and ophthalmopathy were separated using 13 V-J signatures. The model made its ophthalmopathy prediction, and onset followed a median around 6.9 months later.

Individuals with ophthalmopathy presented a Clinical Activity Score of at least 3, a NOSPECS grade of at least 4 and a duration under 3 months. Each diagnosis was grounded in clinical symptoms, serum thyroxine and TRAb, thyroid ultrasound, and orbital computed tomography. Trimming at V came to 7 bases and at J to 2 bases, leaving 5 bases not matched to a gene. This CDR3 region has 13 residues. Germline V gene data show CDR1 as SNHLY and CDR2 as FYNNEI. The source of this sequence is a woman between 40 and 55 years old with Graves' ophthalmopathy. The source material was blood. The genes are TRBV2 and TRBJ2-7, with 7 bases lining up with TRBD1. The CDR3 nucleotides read TGTGCCAGCAACCGACAGGGAACCTACGAGCAGTACTTC. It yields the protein CASNRQGTYEQYF.